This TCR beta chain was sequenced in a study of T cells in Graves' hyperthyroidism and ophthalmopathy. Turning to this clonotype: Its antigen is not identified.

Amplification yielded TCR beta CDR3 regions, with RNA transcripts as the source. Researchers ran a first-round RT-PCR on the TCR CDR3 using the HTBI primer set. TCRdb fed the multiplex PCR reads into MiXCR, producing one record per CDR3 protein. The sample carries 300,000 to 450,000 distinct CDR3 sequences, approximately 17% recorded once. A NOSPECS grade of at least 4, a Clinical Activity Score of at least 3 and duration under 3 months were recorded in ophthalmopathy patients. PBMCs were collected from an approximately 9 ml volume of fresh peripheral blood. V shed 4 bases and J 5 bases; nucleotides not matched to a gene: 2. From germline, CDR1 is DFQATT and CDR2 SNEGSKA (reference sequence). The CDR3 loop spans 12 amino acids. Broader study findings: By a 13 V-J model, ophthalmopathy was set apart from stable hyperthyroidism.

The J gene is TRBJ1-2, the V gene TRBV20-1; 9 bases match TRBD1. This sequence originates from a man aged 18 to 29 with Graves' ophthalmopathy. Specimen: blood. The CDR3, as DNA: TGCAGTGCTATACAGGGGGCGTATGGCTACACCTTC. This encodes CSAIQGAYGYTF.